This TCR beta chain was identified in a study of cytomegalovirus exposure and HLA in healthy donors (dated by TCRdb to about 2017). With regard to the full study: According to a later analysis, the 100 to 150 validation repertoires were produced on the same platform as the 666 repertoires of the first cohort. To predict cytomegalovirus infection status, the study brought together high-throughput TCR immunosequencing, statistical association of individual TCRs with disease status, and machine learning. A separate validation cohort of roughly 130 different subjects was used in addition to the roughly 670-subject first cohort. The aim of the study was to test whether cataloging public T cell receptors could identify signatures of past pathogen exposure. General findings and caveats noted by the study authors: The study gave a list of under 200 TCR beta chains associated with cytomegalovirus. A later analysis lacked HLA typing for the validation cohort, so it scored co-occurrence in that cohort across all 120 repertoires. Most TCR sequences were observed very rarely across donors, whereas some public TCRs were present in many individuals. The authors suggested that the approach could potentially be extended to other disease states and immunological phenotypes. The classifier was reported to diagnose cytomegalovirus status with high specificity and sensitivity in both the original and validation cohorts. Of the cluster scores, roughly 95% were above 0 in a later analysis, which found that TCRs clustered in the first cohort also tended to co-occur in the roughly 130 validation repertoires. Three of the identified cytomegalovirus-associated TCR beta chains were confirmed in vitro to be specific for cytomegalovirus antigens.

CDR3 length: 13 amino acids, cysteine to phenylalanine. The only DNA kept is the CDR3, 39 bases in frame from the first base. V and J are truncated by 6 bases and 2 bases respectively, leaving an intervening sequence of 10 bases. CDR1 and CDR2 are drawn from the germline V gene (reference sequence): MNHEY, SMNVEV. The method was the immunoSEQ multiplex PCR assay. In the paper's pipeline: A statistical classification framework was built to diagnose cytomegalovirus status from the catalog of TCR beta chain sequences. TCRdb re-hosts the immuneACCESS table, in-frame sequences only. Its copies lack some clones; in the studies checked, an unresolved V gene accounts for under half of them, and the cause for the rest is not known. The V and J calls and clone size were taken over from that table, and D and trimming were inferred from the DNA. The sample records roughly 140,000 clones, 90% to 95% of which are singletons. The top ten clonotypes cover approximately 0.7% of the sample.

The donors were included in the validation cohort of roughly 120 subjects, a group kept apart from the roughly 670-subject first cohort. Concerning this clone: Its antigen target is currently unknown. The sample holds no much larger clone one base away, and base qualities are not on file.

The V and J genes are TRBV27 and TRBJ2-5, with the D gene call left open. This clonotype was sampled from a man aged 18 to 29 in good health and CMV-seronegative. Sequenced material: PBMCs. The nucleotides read TGTGCCAGCAGGCCAACAGCACAAGAGACCCAGTACTTC. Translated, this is CASRPTAQETQYF.